What follows describes a single T cell receptor beta chain. The CDR3 contains 13 residues. Germline CDR1 SGHTA, CDR2 FQGNSA. V was clipped by 5 bases and J by 7 bases, with 15 bases between them. The assay was immunoSEQ multiplex PCR, and TCRdb's table has in-frame clones only and misses some. Among 1,500,000 or so clones listed, about 96% were seen once. The source of the sample is a study of shared clonotypes between healthy human individuals. The receptor's source is a man aged 25 to 40 in good health. Specimen: naive CD4+ T cells sorted from blood. As for subset: CD45RA+ positively selected. J is TRBJ2-7 and V is TRBV7-2, with D perhaps matching TRBD1 (6 bases). The CDR3 DNA reads TGTGCCAGCAGCCCTCATGGGGGCCGGGAGCAGTACTTC. It codes for CASSPHGGREQYF.